The clone carrying this T cell receptor beta chain was detected a few times. Its specificity is unknown. The sample belongs to a study of T-cell reconstitution after alpha-beta-depleted transplantation in children. Study-level results: Counts and diversity of T cells one year after transplant came mostly from newly produced T cells. Day-60 TCRbeta diversity that was high in some patients was derived from surviving recipient T cells and thymic progenitors. The study reportedly traced alpha-beta T cells about two months after transplant to several hundred expanded graft clones.

CDR1 is MNHNS, CDR2 SASEGT, per germline. The CDR3 runs to 14 residues. V was cut by 6 bases and J by 4 bases, with 15 bases left in between. Library preparation (for TCRbeta) was performed with unique molecular identifiers. TCRdb used MiXCR to reprocess the PCR reads, holding one entry per CDR3 protein. The sample has some 600,000 distinct CDR3 sequences, 10% to 15% seen once. The TCR was taken from a male patient younger than 18 who had a stem cell transplant for acute myeloid leukemia, so the T cells may come from the graft donor. The rearrangement links TRBV6-1 to TRBJ1-1; D is perhaps TRBD1 (5 bases). This specimen consisted of PBMCs, mostly from graft donor cells, obtained 360 days after TCRalphabeta/CD19-depleted stem cell transplant. In nucleotides, the CDR3 is TGTGCCAGCAGGCGCTTCGGTGACAGCACTGAAGCTTTCTTT. The encoded protein is CASRRFGDSTEAFF.